This T cell receptor (beta chain) was retrieved from a study of beta chain features in type 1 diabetes. Study-wide background: The patient and healthy donor groups were comparable for age, gender and cell yields.

Reverse transcription of all isolated RNA meant that expressed TCRB transcripts were sequenced. The data were produced by immunoSEQ multiplex PCR, yet TCRdb's version contains in-frame clones alone and is incomplete. The sample includes some 410,000 clones, 11% to 15% of them seen just once. The V gene lost 3 bases and the J gene lost 5 bases, with 23 bases spanning the gap. This CDR3 region has 17 residues. CDR1 is SGDLS and CDR2 is YYNGEE in the germline V gene. The chain links TRBV9 to TRBJ2-5; TRBD2 is a possible D gene (7 bases). Sequenced: naive CD4+ T cells from blood. This TCR was recovered from a man younger than 40 in good health. The CDR3 DNA reads as TGTGCCAGCAGCGCAGGGGAGCGGGGCGGGGGCATGGAGACCCAGTACTTC. This gives the protein CASSAGERGGGMETQYF.